This record looks at one TCR beta chain sequence and its context. Its target is not known. The CDR3 spans 14 residues. Trimming cost V 6 bases and J 2 bases; bases outside gene matches: 7. CDR1 is MDHEN, CDR2 SYDVKM, per germline. The data are from a study of post-analysis software for immune sequencing data. Overall study: Courses of disease covered relapsing-remitting, secondary progressive and progressive-relapsing multiple sclerosis. Whole-study results and caveats: When patients were compared with controls, about five TRBV segments were more frequent, TRBV5-6, TRBV5-1 and TRBV20-1 among them. In multiple sclerosis, normalized Chao1 diversity was significantly below that of controls. Same-batch samples co-clustered strongly by F measure.

Unique molecular identifiers were carried by the TCR beta cDNA libraries. Each CDR3 protein gets one entry after TCRdb re-called the PCR reads with MiXCR. This table has about 820,000 distinct CDR3 sequences, under 70% appearing once. The material sequenced was blood. This TCR was recovered from a girl under 18 with multiple sclerosis. This chain joins TRBV28 and TRBJ2-7; 7 nucleotides match TRBD2. The CDR3 DNA is TGTGCCAGCAGGTTAGCGGGTCCACCCTACGAGCAGTACTTC. Residues: CASRLAGPPYEQYF. Filled out from reference TRBV28 and TRBJ2-7, the complete variable domain reads DVKVTQSSRYLVKRTGEKVFLECVQDMDHENMFWYRQDPGLGLRLIYFSYDVKMKEKGDIPEGYSVSREKKERFSLILESASTNQTSMYLCASRLAGPPYEQYFGPGTRLTVT.